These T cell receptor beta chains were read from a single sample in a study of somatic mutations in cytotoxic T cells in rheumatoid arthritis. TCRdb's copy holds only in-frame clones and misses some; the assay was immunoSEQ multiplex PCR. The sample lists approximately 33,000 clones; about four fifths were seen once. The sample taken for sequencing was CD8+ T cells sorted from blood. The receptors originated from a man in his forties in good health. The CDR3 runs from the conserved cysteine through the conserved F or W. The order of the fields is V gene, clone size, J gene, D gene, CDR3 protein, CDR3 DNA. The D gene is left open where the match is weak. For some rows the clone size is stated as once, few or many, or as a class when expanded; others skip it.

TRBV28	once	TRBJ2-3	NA	CASYTLTWGKGGTDTQYF	TGTGCCAGCTACACCCTGACTTGGGGGAAGGGAGGCACAGATACGCAGTATTTT
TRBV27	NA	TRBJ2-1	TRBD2	CASSLSAGAYNEQFF	TGTGCCAGCAGTTTATCAGCGGGAGCGTACAATGAGCAGTTCTTC
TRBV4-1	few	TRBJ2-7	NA	CASSPPSYEQYF	TGCGCCAGCAGTCCCCCTTCCTACGAGCAGTACTTC
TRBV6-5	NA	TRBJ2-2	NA	CASSYSNGNTGELFF	TGTGCCAGCAGTTACTCGAACGGGAACACCGGGGAGCTGTTTTTT
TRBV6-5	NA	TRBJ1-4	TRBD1	CASSYDTGEGNEKLFF	TGTGCCAGCAGTTACGACACAGGGGAGGGGAATGAAAAACTGTTTTTT
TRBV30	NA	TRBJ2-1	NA	CAWSLGLNEQFF	TGTGCCTGGAGTCTGGGCCTCAATGAGCAGTTCTTC
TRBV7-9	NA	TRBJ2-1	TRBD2	CASSLFLAGGNEQFF	TGTGCCAGCAGCTTATTCCTAGCGGGGGGGAATGAGCAGTTCTTC
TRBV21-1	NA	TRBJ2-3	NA	CASSPSLAGDTDTQYF	TGTGCCAGCAGCCCCTCCCTGGCGGGAGACACAGATACGCAGTATTTT
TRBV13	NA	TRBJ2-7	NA	CASSSSYEQYF	TGTGCCAGCAGCTCCTCCTACGAGCAGTACTTC
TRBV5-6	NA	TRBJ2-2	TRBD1	CASSRKGTGATGELFF	TGTGCCAGCAGCCGTAAGGGGACAGGGGCCACCGGGGAGCTGTTTTTT
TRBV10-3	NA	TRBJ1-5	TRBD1	CAISGPQGASGNQPQHF	TGTGCCATCAGTGGGCCTCAGGGGGCGAGTGGCAATCAGCCCCAGCATTTT
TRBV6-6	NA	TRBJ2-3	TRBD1	CASSQGTGTDTQYF	TGTGCCAGCAGTCAAGGGACAGGGACGGATACGCAGTATTTT
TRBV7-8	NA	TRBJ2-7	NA	CASSLGDEQYF	TGTGCCAGCAGCTTAGGGGACGAGCAGTACTTC
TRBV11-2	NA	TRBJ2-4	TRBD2	CASSFARLAGGGAKNIQYF	TGTGCCAGCAGCTTTGCGCGACTAGCGGGAGGGGGAGCCAAAAACATTCAGTACTTC